This entry describes one T cell receptor (beta chain). Investigators plated around 200,000 CFSE-labeled responder cells together with around 200,000 irradiated stimulator cells labeled with violet dye. Sorted cells were CFSE-low CD3+CD4+ or CD3+CD8+ proliferating responders. This record comes from a study of graft-versus-host responses after intestinal transplantation. Study as a whole: After anti-thymocyte globulin induction, recipients took tacrolimus and steroids for roughly three years. Study-wide findings and caveats: There were GvH clones found in recipient marrow, and some of them appeared first in ileum or blood.

Assay used: immunoSEQ multiplex PCR; TCRdb lists only in-frame clones, some missing. Among about 12,000 clones listed, just under 35% were seen once. The CDR3 sequence is 15 residues long. Germline values: CDR1 LNHNV, CDR2 YYDKDF (reference sequence). The V gene lost 1 base and the J gene lost 3 bases, with 9 bases spanning the gap. This clonotype originated in a human patient who received an intestinal transplant. The rearrangement links TRBV15 to TRBJ2-2; D gene ambiguous. The source material was alloreactive CD8+ T cells from a mixed lymphocyte reaction culture, sampled before intestinal transplant. Subset noted: CFSE-low proliferating T cells sorted from approximately six-day pre-transplant mixed lymphocyte reaction (GvH or HvG direction). The CDR3, as DNA: TGTGCCACCAGCAGAGTCCCTCCGGACACCGGGGAGCTGTTTTTT. It translates to CATSRVPPDTGELFF.